Following are 15 T cell receptor beta chains from one sample sequenced in a study of blood T cell repertoires in COVID-19. Sequencing used immunoSEQ multiplex PCR; TCRdb keeps in-frame clones, though not all of them. Of 200,000 to 250,000 clones in the sample, about 86% were seen once. Input material: PBMCs or T cells enriched from blood (not recorded which). The origin of the receptors is a woman between 25 and 40 years old who had been exposed to COVID-19.

This clone was seen a handful of times. J is TRBJ2-5 and V is TRBV6-1, with 8 bases matching TRBD1. The CDR3 loop spans 14 amino acids. Germline trimming cut 3 bases from V and 5 bases from J; bases unmatched to any gene: 5. Germline CDR1 reads MNHNS; CDR2 reads SASEGT. This CDR3 reads CASSDNRGSETQYF. CDR3 DNA sequence: TGTGCCAGCAGTGACAACAGGGGGTCGGAGACCCAGTACTTC.

The V gene is TRBV14, the J gene TRBJ1-3; D is unresolved. The CDR3 runs to 15 residues. Germline V gene sequence: CDR1 SGHDN, CDR2 FVKESK. V was cut by 1 base and J by 1 base, with 8 bases left in between. CDR3 in amino acids: CASSQAGKSGNTIYF. CDR3 nucleotides: TGTGCCAGCAGCCAAGCCGGGAAATCTGGAAACACCATATATTTT.

This sequence joins TRBV15 and TRBJ2-3; 7 bases agree with TRBD2. The CDR3 extends over 14 amino acids. The V gene end was trimmed by 5 bases and the J gene end by 6 bases; junction bases not matched to a gene: 8. Germline loops: CDR1 LNHNV, CDR2 YYDKDF (reference sequence). The CDR3 DNA reads TGTGCCACCAGCCCCCGGGGGGACGCCGATACGCAGTATTTT. It encodes CATSPRGDADTQYF.

The gene calls are TRBV3-1 (or the pseudogene TRBV3-2) and TRBJ1-1; the D is unclear. CDR1 is LGHDT, CDR2 YNNKEL, per germline (reference sequence). The CDR3 runs to 12 residues. V was cut by 1 base and J by 8 bases, with 8 bases left in between. The CDR3 region is CASSQAPGEAFF. CDR3 coding DNA: TGTGCCAGCAGCCAAGCACCCGGGGAAGCTTTCTTT.

This clone was recorded only once. The chain recombines TRBV19 with TRBJ2-7, with 7 bases matching TRBD1. The junction had 11 bases not matched to a gene; V was cut back by 4 bases and J by 5 bases. Germline CDR1 reads LNHDA; CDR2 reads SQIVND (reference sequence). There are 15 residues in the CDR3. As DNA, the CDR3 is TGTGCCAGTAGTACCCAGACAGGGTTTCCCCACGAGCAGTACTTC. Its translation is CASSTQTGFPHEQYF.

V and J are TRBV27 and TRBJ2-6; D uncertain. Germline values: CDR1 MNHEY, CDR2 SMNVEV (reference sequence). The CDR3 sequence is 18 residues long. V lost 7 bases and J lost 2, with 21 bases in between. The CDR3 sequence: CASTLHSIKLAGANVLTF. The CDR3, as DNA: TGTGCCAGCACCCTTCACTCCATAAAGTTGGCTGGGGCCAACGTCCTGACTTTC.

The genes are TRBV4-1 and TRBJ2-7, with D possibly being TRBD1 (5 bases). The V end was cut by 0 bases, the J end by 0 bases, with 21 bases between. The CDR3 has 19 amino acids. Germline CDR1 is MGHRA and CDR2 is YSYEKL. CDR3 sequence (DNA): TGCGCCAGCAGCCAAGAAACCCCTGACAGTTTTATCCCCTCCTACGAGCAGTACTTC. Protein product: CASSQETPDSFIPSYEQYF.

The chain couples TRBV19 to TRBJ2-3; 7 bases align to TRBD1. Per the germline V gene, CDR1 is LNHDA and CDR2 is SQIVND (reference sequence). V dropped 4 bases and J dropped 4; count of bases not matched to a gene: 2. The CDR3 loop spans 13 amino acids. The CDR3 region is CASSTQGADTQYF. The DNA of the CDR3 is TGTGCCAGTAGTACTCAGGGGGCAGATACGCAGTATTTT.

This clone was picked up one time. V is TRBV10-3 and J is TRBJ2-1, with 15 positions matching TRBD2. CDR3 length: 18 residues. Losses at the gene ends were 3 bases for V and 4 bases for J; bases not matched to a gene: 7. The germline CDR1 and CDR2 sequences are ENHRY and SYGVKD. The DNA for the CDR3 is TGTGCCATCAGTGAAGGCGGGACTAGCGGGGGGACTTACAATGAGCAGTTCTTC. Amino acids: CAISEGGTSGGTYNEQFF.

The CDR3 loop reads CASSLGLAGSGELFF. CDR3 DNA sequence: TGTGCCAGCAGCTTGGGACTAGCGGGGTCCGGGGAGCTGTTTTTT. The rearrangement joins TRBV13 to TRBJ2-2; 13 bases match TRBD2. The length of the CDR3 is 15 residues. CDR1 is PRHDT, CDR2 FYEKMQ, per germline (reference sequence). V dropped 3 bases and J dropped 6; count of bases not matched to a gene: 1.

The CDR3 coding sequence is TGTGCCAGCAGCTTACTAGCGGGGGGAAGCACAGATACGCAGTATTTT. The encoded protein is CASSLLAGGSTDTQYF. J is TRBJ2-3 and V is TRBV7-2; 11 bases fit TRBD2. Germline CDR1 SGHTA, CDR2 FQGNSA. The ends lost 2 bases at V and 0 bases at J; junction bases unmatched: 1. This CDR3 comprises 16 residues.

CDR3 protein: CASHYSSSGLSTEAFF. In nucleotides, the CDR3 is TGCGCCAGCCACTACTCCTCGTCCGGGTTGAGCACTGAAGCTTTCTTT. This sequence joins TRBV5-1 and TRBJ1-1; D is ambiguous. The V gene's germline CDR1 is SGHRS and CDR2 YFSETQ. V dropped 7 bases and J dropped 4 bases, with 23 bases sitting between them. The CDR3 is 16 amino acids.

V is TRBV19 and J is TRBJ1-2, with TRBD1 matching over 8 bases. This CDR3 region has 14 residues. Germline assignment: CDR1 LNHDA and CDR2 SQIVND (reference sequence). With 3 bases clipped from V and 4 bases from J, the junction kept 4 bases outside the gene matches. For the CDR3, the DNA is TGTGCCAGTAGTATCCGGACAGGGTCCTATGGCTACACCTTC. Translation gives CASSIRTGSYGYTF.

The V gene is TRBV5-6, the J gene TRBJ1-1; the match to TRBD1 covers 8 bases. Germline lookup yields CDR1 SGHDT and CDR2 YYEEEE. Losses at the gene ends were 4 bases for V and 5 bases for J; bases not matched to a gene: 7. The CDR3 is 14 amino acids. The CDR3 here is CASSPPQGGTEAFF. CDR3 bases: TGTGCCAGCAGCCCCCCACAGGGGGGGACTGAAGCTTTCTTT.

The chain links TRBV5-4 to TRBJ1-3; 7 bases line up with TRBD1. Germline trimming cut 5 bases from V and 5 bases from J; bases unmatched to any gene: 7. The CDR3 runs to 14 residues. Germline V gene sequence: CDR1 SGHNT, CDR2 YYREEE (reference sequence). The CDR3 DNA reads as TGTGCCAGCAGTCCGGACAGGAGCAGAAACACCATATATTTT. Translating it yields CASSPDRSRNTIYF. Supplemented by reference TRBV5-4 and TRBJ1-3, the full variable domain reads ETGVTQSPTHLIKTRGQQVTLRCSSQSGHNTVSWYQQALGQGPQFIFQYYREEENGRGNFPPRFSGLQFPNYSSELNVNALELDDSALYLCASSPDRSRNTIYFGEGSWLTVV.